This TCR beta chain came from a study of vaccination and CD4 T cells after COVID-19. Whole-study context: Convalescent donors were composed of six males and four females, of whom two were Hispanic.

Treatment defined: approximately 11-day PBMC culture with coronavirus spike peptide pools or control peptides (ViraFEST assay). The sample holds a few counts of this clonotype. Its target is not known. Germline CDR1 is SNHLY and CDR2 is FYNNEI. The CDR3 sequence is 16 residues long. J was trimmed by 1 base and V by 5 bases; bases with no gene match: 5. At the Johns Hopkins FTIC core, DNA taken from cultured CD4+ T cells was sequenced by way of the Oncomine TCR Beta short-read assay. After culture, CD4+ T cells served as the source for genomic DNA extraction. TCRdb processed the PCR reads anew with MiXCR; each CDR3 protein has one entry. The repertoire has about 3,600 distinct CDR3 sequences, around 16% of them found once; the top ten carry roughly a sixth.

The receptor was isolated from a human donor who had recovered from COVID-19. The specimen was CD4+ T cells from blood, cultured in vitro. The chain recombines TRBV2 with TRBJ2-2, with 9 bases that match TRBD1. CDR3 coding DNA: TGTGCCAGCAGTATACAGGGGGCTAAGAACACCGGGGAGCTGTTTTTT. Its protein is CASSIQGAKNTGELFF. Variable domain in full (rest from reference TRBV2 and TRBJ2-2): EPEVTQTPSHQVTQMGQEVILRCVPISNHLYFYWYRQILGQKVEFLVSFYNNEISEKSEIFDDQFSVERPDGSNFTLKIRSTKLEDSAMYFCASSIQGAKNTGELFFGEGSRLTVL.